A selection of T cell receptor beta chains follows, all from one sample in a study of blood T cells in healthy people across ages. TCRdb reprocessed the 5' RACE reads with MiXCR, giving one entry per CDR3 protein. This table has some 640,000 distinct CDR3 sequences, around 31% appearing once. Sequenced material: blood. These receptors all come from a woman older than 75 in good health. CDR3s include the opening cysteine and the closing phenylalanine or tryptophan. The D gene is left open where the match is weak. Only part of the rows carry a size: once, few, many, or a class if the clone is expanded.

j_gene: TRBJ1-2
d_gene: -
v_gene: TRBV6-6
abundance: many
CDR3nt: TGTGCCAGCGCCACTAACTATGGCTACACCTTC
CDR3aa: CASATNYGYTF

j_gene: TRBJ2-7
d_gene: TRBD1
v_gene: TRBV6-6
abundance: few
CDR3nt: TGTGCCAGCGGCGACAGGGGGGGCTACGAGCAGTACTTC
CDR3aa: CASGDRGGYEQYF

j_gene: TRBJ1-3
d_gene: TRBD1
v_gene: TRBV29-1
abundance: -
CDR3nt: TGCAGCGTGGACAGGGGAAACACCATATATTTT
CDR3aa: CSVDRGNTIYF

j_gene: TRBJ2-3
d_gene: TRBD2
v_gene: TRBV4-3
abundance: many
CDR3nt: TGCGCCAGCAGCCAAGGGGGGGGTAGGTGGGATACGCAGTATTTT
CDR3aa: CASSQGGGRWDTQYF

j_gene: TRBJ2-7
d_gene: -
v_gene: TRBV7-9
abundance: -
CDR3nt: TGTGCCAGCGCCTACGACAGGCGTTCCCTCTACGAGCAGTACTTC
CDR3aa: CASAYDRRSLYEQYF

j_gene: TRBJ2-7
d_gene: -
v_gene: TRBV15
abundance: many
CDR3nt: TGTGCCACCAGCAGAGATAGCGGTCCCTACGAGCAGTACTTC
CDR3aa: CATSRDSGPYEQYF

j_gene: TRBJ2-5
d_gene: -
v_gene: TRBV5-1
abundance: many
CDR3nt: TGCGCCAGCAGTTCCTACGGCCGGGGCCAGGAGACCCAGTACTTC
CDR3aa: CASSSYGRGQETQYF

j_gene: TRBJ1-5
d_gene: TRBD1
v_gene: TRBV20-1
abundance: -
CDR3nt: TGCAGTGCTAGGGCGACAGGGAGGAGATGGAATCAGCCCCAGCATTTT
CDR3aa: CSARATGRRWNQPQHF

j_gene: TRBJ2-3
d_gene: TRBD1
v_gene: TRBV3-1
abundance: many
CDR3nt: TGTGCCAGCAGCCAAGGGGACAGCCCGAGCACAGATACGCAGTATTTT
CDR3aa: CASSQGDSPSTDTQYF

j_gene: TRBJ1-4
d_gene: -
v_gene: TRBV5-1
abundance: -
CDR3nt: TGCGCCAGCAGCTTGGTTGGGCCAGGGCAGGAAAAACTGTTTTTT
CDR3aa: CASSLVGPGQEKLFF

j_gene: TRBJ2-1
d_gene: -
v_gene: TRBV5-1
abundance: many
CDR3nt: TGTGCCAGCTCACTGGCCAATGAGCAGTTCTTC
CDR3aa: CASSLANEQFF

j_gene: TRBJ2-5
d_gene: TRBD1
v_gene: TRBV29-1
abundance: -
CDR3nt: TGCAGCGTTCAGGGGGCGGATGAGACCCAGTACTTC
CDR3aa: CSVQGADETQYF

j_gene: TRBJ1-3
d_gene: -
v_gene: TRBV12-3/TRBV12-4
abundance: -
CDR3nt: TGTGCCAGCAGTCCCACTTACCGGGGTAACACCATATATTTT
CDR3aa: CASSPTYRGNTIYF

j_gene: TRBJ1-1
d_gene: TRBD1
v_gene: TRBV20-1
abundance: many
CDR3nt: TGCAGTGCTAGAGATCTTATTACAGGGGGGACTGAAGCTTTCTTT
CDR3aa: CSARDLITGGTEAFF

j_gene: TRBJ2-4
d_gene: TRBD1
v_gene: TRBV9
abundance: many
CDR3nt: TGTGCCAGCAGCGTAAATACAGGGGAAACCAAAAACATTCAGTACTTC
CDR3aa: CASSVNTGETKNIQYF

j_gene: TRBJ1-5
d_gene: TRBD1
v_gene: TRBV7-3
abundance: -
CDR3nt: TGTGCCAGCAGCTTGGGACAGGGACTTACGGAGAGCAATCAGCCCCAGCATTTT
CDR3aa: CASSLGQGLTESNQPQHF

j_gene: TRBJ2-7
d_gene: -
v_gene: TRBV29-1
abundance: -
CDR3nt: TGCAGCGCCTTACTTTCCTACGAGCAGTACTTC
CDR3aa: CSALLSYEQYF

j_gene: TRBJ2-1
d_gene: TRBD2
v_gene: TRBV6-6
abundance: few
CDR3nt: TGTGCCAGCAGGGGACTAGCGGGGGGGACTGAGCAGTTCTTC
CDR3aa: CASRGLAGGTEQFF

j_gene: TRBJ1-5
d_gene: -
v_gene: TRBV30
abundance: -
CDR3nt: TGTGCCTGGAGGTACAGCTCGGAGCAGCCCCAGCATTTT
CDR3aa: CAWRYSSEQPQHF

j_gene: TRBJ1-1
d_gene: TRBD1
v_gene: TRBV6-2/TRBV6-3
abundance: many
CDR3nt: TGTGCCAGCATCCTACAGGGGGGTGACACTGAAGCTTTCTTT
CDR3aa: CASILQGGDTEAFF

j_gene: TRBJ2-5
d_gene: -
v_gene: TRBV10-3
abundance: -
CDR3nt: TGTGCCATCAGCCAAGGAGGGGGGGCCCCGAATGAGCAGTACTTC
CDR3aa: CAISQGGGAPNEQYF

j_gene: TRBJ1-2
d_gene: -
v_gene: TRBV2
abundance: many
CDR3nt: TGTGCCAGCAGTCCCCTGGCAGGGCGGATGGCCGACTATGGCTACACCTTC
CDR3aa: CASSPLAGRMADYGYTF

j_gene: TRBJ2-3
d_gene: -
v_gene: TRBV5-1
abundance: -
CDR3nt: TGCGCCAGCAGCGCCCCAGCCGCCACCACAGATACGCAGTATTTT
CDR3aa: CASSAPAATTDTQYF

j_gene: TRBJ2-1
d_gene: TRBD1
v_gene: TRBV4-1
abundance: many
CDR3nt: TGCGCCAGCAGCCAAAATGGACAGGGCGGCTATAGTGAGCAGTTCTTC
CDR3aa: CASSQNGQGGYSEQFF

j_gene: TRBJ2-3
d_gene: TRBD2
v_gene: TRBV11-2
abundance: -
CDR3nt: TGTGCCAGCAGCTTAGGGGAGCGGGGGGCCACAGATACGCAGTATTTT
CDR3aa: CASSLGERGATDTQYF

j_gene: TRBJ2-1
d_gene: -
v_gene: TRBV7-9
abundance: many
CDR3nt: TGTGCCAGCAGCTCGGACGGGTTTCGATCCTACAATGAGCAGTTCTTC
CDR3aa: CASSSDGFRSYNEQFF

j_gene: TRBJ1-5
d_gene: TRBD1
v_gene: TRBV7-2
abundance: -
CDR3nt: TGTGCCAGCAGCTTAGGGACAGGGGCCCTCAGCAATCAGCCCCAGCATTTT
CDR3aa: CASSLGTGALSNQPQHF

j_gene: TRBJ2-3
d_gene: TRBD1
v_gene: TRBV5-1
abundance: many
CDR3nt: TGCGCCAGCAGCCCGGCCATGCAGGGGGCATCCTTACGTCGGACAGATACGCAGTATTTT
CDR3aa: CASSPAMQGASLRRTDTQYF

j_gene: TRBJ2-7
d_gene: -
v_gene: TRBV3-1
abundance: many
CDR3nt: TGTGCCAGCAGCCATAATCAGCCTCTGGTAGACGAGCAGTACTTC
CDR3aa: CASSHNQPLVDEQYF

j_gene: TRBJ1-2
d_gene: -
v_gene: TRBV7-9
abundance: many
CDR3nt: TGTGCCAGAGTTCCGCTCCGGGGAGGCTACACCTTC
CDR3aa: CARVPLRGGYTF

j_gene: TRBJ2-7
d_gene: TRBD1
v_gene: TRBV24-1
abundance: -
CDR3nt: TGTGCCTCCAGTGATCCCGGGACAGCCCCTACGGAGCAGTACTTC
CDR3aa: CASSDPGTAPTEQYF

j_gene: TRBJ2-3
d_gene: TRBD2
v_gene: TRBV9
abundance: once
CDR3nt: TGTGCCAGCAGCGTAGGCCGGGGGGGCCATGGGACAGATACGCAGTATTTT
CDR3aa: CASSVGRGGHGTDTQYF

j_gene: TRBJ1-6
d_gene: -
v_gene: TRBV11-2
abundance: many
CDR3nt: TGTGCCAGCAGCCCAGGAAGCTCCTATAATTCACCCCTCCACTTT
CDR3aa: CASSPGSSYNSPLHF

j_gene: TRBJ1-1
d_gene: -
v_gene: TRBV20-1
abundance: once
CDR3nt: TGCAGTGTTCCGGGAAGGAATATGAACACTGAAGCTTTCTTT
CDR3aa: CSVPGRNMNTEAFF

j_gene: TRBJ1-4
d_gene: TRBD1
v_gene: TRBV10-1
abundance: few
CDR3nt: TGCGCCAGCAGCTGGCCTGGACAGGGGGAGAATGAAAAACTGTTTTTT
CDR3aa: CASSWPGQGENEKLFF

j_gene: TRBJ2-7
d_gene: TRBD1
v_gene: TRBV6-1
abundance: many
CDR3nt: TGTGCCAGCGGGGGGGACAGGGATCGCGAGCAGTACTTC
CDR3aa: CASGGDRDREQYF

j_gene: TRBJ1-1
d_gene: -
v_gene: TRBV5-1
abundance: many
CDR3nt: TGCGCCAGCAGCTTGATAGGGGGGAACACTGAAGCTTTCTTT
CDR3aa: CASSLIGGNTEAFF

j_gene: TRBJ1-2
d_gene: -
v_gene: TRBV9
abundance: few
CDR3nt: TGTGCCAGCAGCGCCCGTCGGGCGTCCCCTGGCTACACCTTC
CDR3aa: CASSARRASPGYTF

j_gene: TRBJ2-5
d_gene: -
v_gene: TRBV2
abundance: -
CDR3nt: TGTGCCAGCATCCGCGGGAACCAAGAGACCCAGTACTTC
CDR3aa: CASIRGNQETQYF

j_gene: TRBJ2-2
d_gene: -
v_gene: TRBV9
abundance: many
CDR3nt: TGTGCCAGCAGCGTAGTGTCGCCTCCCGCGGACACCGGGGAGCTGTTTTTT
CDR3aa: CASSVVSPPADTGELFF

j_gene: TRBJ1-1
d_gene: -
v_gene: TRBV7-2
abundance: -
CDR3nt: TGTGCCAGCAGCTTAATATGGGGGTTCACTGAAGCTTTCTTT
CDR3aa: CASSLIWGFTEAFF

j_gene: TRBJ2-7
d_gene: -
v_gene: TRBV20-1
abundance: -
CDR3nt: TGCAGTGCTAGGATCACGGACTCCTACGTGCAGTACTTC
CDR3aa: CSARITDSYVQYF

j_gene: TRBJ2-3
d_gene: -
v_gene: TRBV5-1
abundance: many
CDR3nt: TGCGCCAGCAGCTTGGGTGCAGGATCCACTAGCACAGATACGCAGTATTTT
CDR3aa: CASSLGAGSTSTDTQYF

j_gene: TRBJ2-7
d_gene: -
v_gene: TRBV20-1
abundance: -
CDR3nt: TGCAGTGCTAGAGTATCGGACACTGGAGGGACCTACGAGCAGTACTTC
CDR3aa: CSARVSDTGGTYEQYF

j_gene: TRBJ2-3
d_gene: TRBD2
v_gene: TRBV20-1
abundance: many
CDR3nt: TGCAGTGCTAGGGTCCCTAGCGGGGGATACACAGATACGCAGTATTTT
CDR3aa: CSARVPSGGYTDTQYF

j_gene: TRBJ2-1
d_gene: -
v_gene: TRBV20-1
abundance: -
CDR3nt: TGCAGTGCTAACCCAGGGAGAAGCTCCTACAATGAGCAGTTCTTC
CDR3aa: CSANPGRSSYNEQFF

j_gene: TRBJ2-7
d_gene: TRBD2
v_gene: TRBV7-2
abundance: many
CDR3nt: TGTGCCAGCAGCTTAGGCGGGGGGGGCTCCTACGAGCAGTACTTC
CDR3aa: CASSLGGGGSYEQYF

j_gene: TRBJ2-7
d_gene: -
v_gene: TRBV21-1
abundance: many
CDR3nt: TGTGCCAGCAGATACAGGGGTTTAAGGACCTACGAGCAGTACTTC
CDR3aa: CASRYRGLRTYEQYF

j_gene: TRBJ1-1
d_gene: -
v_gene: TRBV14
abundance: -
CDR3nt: TGTGCCAGCAGCCAAGTCCGGGAGGCTGAAGCTTTCTTT
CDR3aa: CASSQVREAEAFF

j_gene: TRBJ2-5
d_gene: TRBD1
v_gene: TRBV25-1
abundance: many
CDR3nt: TGTGCCAGCAGTGCAACCGGGACAGGGGGAAAGCAGTACTTC
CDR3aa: CASSATGTGGKQYF